Listed below are T cell receptor beta chains from one sample, sequenced in a study of blood T cell repertoires in COVID-19. TCRdb's table, derived via immunoSEQ multiplex PCR, lists solely in-frame clones and lacks some. The sample holds around 150,000 clones, roughly 81% seen once. The source material was PBMCs or T cells enriched from blood (not recorded which). All receptors derive from a woman aged 50 to 60 with acute COVID-19. CDR3s include the opening cysteine and the closing phenylalanine or tryptophan. D genes are given only for firm matches. Size is omitted from some rows. Given values are once, few, many or a class for expanded clones.

j_gene: TRBJ2-1
d_gene: NA
abundance: NA
v_gene: TRBV6-5
CDR3aa: CASYGYNEQFF
CDR3nt: TGTGCCAGCTACGGTTACAATGAGCAGTTCTTC

j_gene: TRBJ2-1
d_gene: TRBD2
abundance: NA
v_gene: TRBV3-1/TRBV3-2
CDR3aa: CASSQDILADMYNEQFF
CDR3nt: TGTGCCAGCAGCCAAGATATCCTAGCGGACATGTACAATGAGCAGTTCTTC

j_gene: TRBJ2-7
d_gene: NA
abundance: NA
v_gene: TRBV5-6
CDR3aa: CASSLVGDEQYF
CDR3nt: TGTGCCAGCAGCTTGGTCGGGGACGAGCAGTACTTC

j_gene: TRBJ2-1
d_gene: TRBD1
abundance: few
v_gene: TRBV7-2
CDR3aa: CASSRRQGGNEQFF
CDR3nt: TGTGCCAGCAGCAGACGACAGGGCGGCAATGAGCAGTTCTTC

j_gene: TRBJ2-1
d_gene: TRBD1
abundance: NA
v_gene: TRBV29-1
CDR3aa: CSSSDRGNEQFF
CDR3nt: TGCAGCAGCTCGGACAGGGGCAATGAGCAGTTCTTC

j_gene: TRBJ1-1
d_gene: TRBD1
abundance: NA
v_gene: TRBV5-1
CDR3aa: CASSSGTANTEAFF
CDR3nt: TGCGCCAGCAGCTCCGGGACAGCGAACACTGAAGCTTTCTTT

j_gene: TRBJ2-7
d_gene: NA
abundance: once
v_gene: TRBV9
CDR3aa: CASSVMEGPYEQYF
CDR3nt: TGTGCCAGCAGCGTTATGGAGGGGCCCTACGAGCAGTACTTC

j_gene: TRBJ1-2
d_gene: TRBD1
abundance: NA
v_gene: TRBV7-2
CDR3aa: CASETGQGNYGYTF
CDR3nt: TGTGCCAGCGAGACGGGACAGGGTAACTATGGCTACACCTTC

j_gene: TRBJ1-6
d_gene: NA
abundance: NA
v_gene: TRBV6-1
CDR3aa: CASSERGSNNSPLHF
CDR3nt: TGTGCCAGCAGTGAAAGGGGATCAAATAATTCACCCCTCCACTTT

j_gene: TRBJ1-6
d_gene: TRBD1
abundance: once
v_gene: TRBV7-2
CDR3aa: CASSLINRGKSPLHF
CDR3nt: TGTGCCAGCAGCTTAATAAACAGGGGAAAATCACCCCTCCACTTT

j_gene: TRBJ2-3
d_gene: TRBD2
abundance: NA
v_gene: TRBV27
CDR3aa: CASSLGTSGSVYDTQYF
CDR3nt: TGTGCCAGCAGTCTTGGGACTAGCGGGAGTGTCTACGATACGCAGTATTTT

j_gene: TRBJ2-5
d_gene: TRBD2
abundance: NA
v_gene: TRBV25-1
CDR3aa: CASSRVRLAGRETQYF
CDR3nt: TGTGCCAGCAGTCGGGTACGACTAGCGGGAAGGGAGACCCAGTACTTC

j_gene: TRBJ1-6
d_gene: NA
abundance: NA
v_gene: TRBV7-8
CDR3aa: CASSLALVFRANSPLHF
CDR3nt: TGTGCCAGCAGCTTAGCGCTGGTTTTCAGGGCTAATTCACCCCTCCACTTT

j_gene: TRBJ2-7
d_gene: NA
abundance: NA
v_gene: TRBV10-1
CDR3aa: CASSESIWSSYEQYF
CDR3nt: TGCGCCAGCAGTGAGTCGATATGGAGCTCCTACGAGCAGTACTTC

j_gene: TRBJ2-5
d_gene: NA
abundance: NA
v_gene: TRBV21-1
CDR3aa: CASSSSGRGSTLSTAQETQYF
CDR3nt: TGTGCCAGCAGCTCTAGCGGGAGGGGATCCACCCTTAGCACTGCCCAAGAGACCCAGTACTTC

j_gene: TRBJ2-3
d_gene: TRBD2
abundance: NA
v_gene: TRBV19
CDR3aa: CASSHLGTSEADTQYF
CDR3nt: TGTGCCAGTAGCCACCTGGGGACTAGCGAAGCGGATACGCAGTATTTT

j_gene: TRBJ1-3
d_gene: NA
abundance: NA
v_gene: TRBV5-1
CDR3aa: CASSVDGSGNTIYF
CDR3nt: TGCGCCAGCAGCGTGGACGGCTCTGGAAACACCATATATTTT

j_gene: TRBJ2-5
d_gene: NA
abundance: once
v_gene: TRBV18
CDR3aa: CASSLRQGNGETQYF
CDR3nt: TGTGCCAGCTCACTTAGGCAGGGGAACGGAGAGACCCAGTACTTC

j_gene: TRBJ2-7
d_gene: TRBD2
abundance: NA
v_gene: TRBV2
CDR3aa: CASSYSGTSSHEQYF
CDR3nt: TGTGCCAGCAGTTACTCCGGGACTAGTAGCCACGAGCAGTACTTC

j_gene: TRBJ2-5
d_gene: NA
abundance: NA
v_gene: TRBV7-2
CDR3aa: CASSPGTSRQETQYF
CDR3nt: TGTGCCAGCAGCCCCGGCACTAGCCGACAAGAGACCCAGTACTTC

j_gene: TRBJ1-3
d_gene: NA
abundance: NA
v_gene: TRBV9
CDR3aa: CASSGGSGNTIYF
CDR3nt: TGTGCCAGTTCGGGGGGCTCTGGAAACACCATATATTTT

j_gene: TRBJ2-7
d_gene: NA
abundance: once
v_gene: TRBV10-3
CDR3aa: CAISESLGVTHEQYF
CDR3nt: TGTGCCATCAGTGAGTCTCTGGGAGTTACCCACGAGCAGTACTTC

j_gene: TRBJ1-2
d_gene: NA
abundance: once
v_gene: TRBV5-5
CDR3aa: CASSGTATYGYTF
CDR3nt: TGTGCCAGCAGCGGAACAGCCACCTATGGCTACACCTTC

j_gene: TRBJ1-2
d_gene: NA
abundance: NA
v_gene: TRBV28
CDR3aa: CASREGPGKGNGYTF
CDR3nt: TGTGCCAGCAGGGAGGGCCCGGGAAAGGGAAATGGCTACACCTTC

j_gene: TRBJ1-5
d_gene: NA
abundance: NA
v_gene: TRBV7-2
CDR3aa: CASSLWSGANSNQPQHF
CDR3nt: TGTGCCAGCAGCTTATGGTCAGGGGCCAATAGCAATCAGCCCCAGCATTTT

j_gene: TRBJ1-1
d_gene: NA
abundance: NA
v_gene: TRBV6-6
CDR3aa: CASSSDLTREAFF
CDR3nt: TGTGCCAGCAGTTCGGACTTAACCCGGGAAGCTTTCTTT

j_gene: TRBJ1-1
d_gene: NA
abundance: NA
v_gene: TRBV10-3
CDR3aa: CAISSGGGEAFF
CDR3nt: TGTGCCATCAGTTCGGGGGGGGGTGAAGCTTTCTTT

j_gene: TRBJ2-7
d_gene: TRBD1
abundance: few
v_gene: TRBV6-2/TRBV6-3
CDR3aa: CASSYGAGGLYEQYF
CDR3nt: TGTGCCAGCAGTTACGGGGCAGGGGGTCTCTACGAGCAGTACTTC

j_gene: TRBJ2-7
d_gene: TRBD2
abundance: NA
v_gene: TRBV4-2
CDR3aa: CASSLSASGATYEQYF
CDR3nt: TGTGCCAGCAGCCTAAGCGCCAGCGGGGCCACCTACGAGCAGTACTTC

j_gene: TRBJ2-7
d_gene: NA
abundance: NA
v_gene: TRBV19
CDR3aa: CASAPNPGSHEQYF
CDR3nt: TGTGCCAGTGCGCCAAACCCAGGGTCCCACGAGCAGTACTTC

j_gene: TRBJ1-4
d_gene: NA
abundance: NA
v_gene: TRBV3-1/TRBV3-2
CDR3aa: CASSQGELRRNEKLFF
CDR3nt: TGTGCCAGCAGCCAAGGCGAGTTGAGAAGAAATGAAAAACTGTTTTTT

j_gene: TRBJ2-6
d_gene: NA
abundance: NA
v_gene: TRBV7-3
CDR3aa: CASSADHGSGANVLTF
CDR3nt: TGTGCCAGCAGCGCCGACCACGGGTCCGGGGCCAACGTCCTGACTTTC

j_gene: TRBJ2-7
d_gene: NA
abundance: once
v_gene: TRBV6-5
CDR3aa: CASRRGVAEPYEQYF
CDR3nt: TGTGCCAGCAGGAGAGGGGTAGCGGAGCCTTACGAGCAGTACTTC

j_gene: TRBJ2-6
d_gene: NA
abundance: NA
v_gene: TRBV7-9
CDR3aa: CASSPQSSGANVLTF
CDR3nt: TGTGCCAGCAGCCCACAGTCCTCTGGGGCCAACGTCCTGACTTTC

j_gene: TRBJ1-4
d_gene: TRBD1
abundance: NA
v_gene: TRBV25-1
CDR3aa: CASTTRQGTNEKLFF
CDR3nt: TGTGCCAGCACAACCCGACAGGGGACCAATGAAAAACTGTTTTTT

j_gene: TRBJ1-2
d_gene: TRBD1
abundance: NA
v_gene: TRBV12-5
CDR3aa: CASGLAPGQVYGYTF
CDR3nt: TGTGCTAGTGGTTTGGCCCCGGGACAGGTCTATGGCTACACCTTC

j_gene: TRBJ1-5
d_gene: TRBD1
abundance: NA
v_gene: TRBV2
CDR3aa: CASNTDRGFNQPQHF
CDR3nt: TGTGCCAGCAATACCGACAGGGGGTTCAATCAGCCCCAGCATTTT

j_gene: TRBJ2-1
d_gene: NA
abundance: NA
v_gene: TRBV19
CDR3aa: CASVSRARNNEQFF
CDR3nt: TGTGCCAGCGTTTCTAGAGCTAGAAACAATGAGCAGTTCTTC

j_gene: TRBJ1-6
d_gene: NA
abundance: NA
v_gene: TRBV5-4
CDR3aa: CASSLWPESSYNSPLHF
CDR3nt: TGTGCCAGCAGCTTGTGGCCGGAGAGCTCCTATAATTCACCCCTCCACTTT

j_gene: TRBJ2-1
d_gene: TRBD1
abundance: NA
v_gene: TRBV15
CDR3aa: CATSGQPGQEKPAHDNEQFF
CDR3nt: TGTGCCACCAGCGGCCAACCGGGACAGGAGAAACCTGCGCACGACAATGAGCAGTTCTTC

j_gene: TRBJ2-4
d_gene: NA
abundance: NA
v_gene: TRBV18
CDR3aa: CASSPPGRLENIQYF
CDR3nt: TGTGCCAGCTCACCGCCGGGACGACTAGAAAACATTCAGTACTTC

j_gene: TRBJ1-2
d_gene: TRBD1
abundance: NA
v_gene: TRBV27
CDR3aa: CASSKQGWNYGYTF
CDR3nt: TGTGCCAGCAGTAAACAGGGGTGGAACTATGGCTACACCTTC

j_gene: TRBJ2-7
d_gene: NA
abundance: NA
v_gene: TRBV7-2
CDR3aa: CASSPGLRAYEQYF
CDR3nt: TGTGCCAGCAGCCCAGGATTGAGGGCCTACGAGCAGTACTTC

j_gene: TRBJ1-2
d_gene: NA
abundance: NA
v_gene: TRBV27
CDR3aa: CASKPIRGSSYTF
CDR3nt: TGTGCCAGCAAACCAATCAGGGGATCCAGCTACACCTTC

j_gene: TRBJ2-3
d_gene: NA
abundance: NA
v_gene: TRBV21-1
CDR3aa: CASTDSPPLTGGPEDTQYF
CDR3nt: TGTGCCAGCACTGACTCACCACCTCTAACAGGGGGCCCTGAAGATACGCAGTATTTT

j_gene: TRBJ2-3
d_gene: TRBD2
abundance: once
v_gene: TRBV14
CDR3aa: CASSQGRTSGRGSTDTQYF
CDR3nt: TGTGCCAGCAGCCAAGGACGGACTAGCGGGAGGGGTAGCACAGATACGCAGTATTTT

j_gene: TRBJ1-2
d_gene: TRBD1
abundance: NA
v_gene: TRBV7-2
CDR3aa: CASSSWTGGLYGYTF
CDR3nt: TGTGCCAGCAGCTCATGGACAGGGGGACTCTATGGCTACACCTTC

j_gene: TRBJ2-2
d_gene: TRBD2
abundance: NA
v_gene: TRBV6-5
CDR3aa: CASSYSGGANTGELFF
CDR3nt: TGTGCCAGCAGTTACTCGGGAGGGGCGAACACCGGGGAGCTGTTTTTT

j_gene: TRBJ2-3
d_gene: NA
abundance: NA
v_gene: TRBV21-1
CDR3aa: CASSKRKDRGRTDTQYF
CDR3nt: TGTGCCAGCAGCAAAAGGAAAGACAGGGGTCGCACAGATACGCAGTATTTT

j_gene: TRBJ2-2
d_gene: TRBD2
abundance: NA
v_gene: TRBV7-7
CDR3aa: CASSQQPGLDGDTGELFF
CDR3nt: TGTGCCAGCAGCCAGCAGCCGGGACTAGACGGCGACACCGGGGAGCTGTTTTTT

j_gene: TRBJ2-3
d_gene: TRBD2
abundance: once
v_gene: TRBV10-2
CDR3aa: CASSVSGRTDTQYF
CDR3nt: TGCGCCAGCAGTGTTAGCGGGAGGACAGATACGCAGTATTTT

j_gene: TRBJ1-6
d_gene: NA
abundance: NA
v_gene: TRBV3-1/TRBV3-2
CDR3aa: CASSHDSNNSPLHF
CDR3nt: TGTGCCAGCAGCCACGATAGCAATAATTCACCCCTCCACTTT

j_gene: TRBJ2-1
d_gene: NA
abundance: NA
v_gene: TRBV7-7
CDR3aa: CASSRWGGTGGYNEQFF
CDR3nt: TGTGCCAGCAGCCGTTGGGGGGGGACAGGAGGATACAATGAGCAGTTCTTC

j_gene: TRBJ1-1
d_gene: NA
abundance: NA
v_gene: TRBV11-2
CDR3aa: CASSPHLDIFAGAFF
CDR3nt: TGTGCCAGCAGCCCCCACTTGGACATTTTCGCAGGAGCTTTCTTT

j_gene: TRBJ1-6
d_gene: TRBD1
abundance: few
v_gene: TRBV11-2
CDR3aa: CASSMTGGTSPLHF
CDR3nt: TGTGCCAGCAGCATGACAGGGGGGACTTCACCCCTCCACTTT